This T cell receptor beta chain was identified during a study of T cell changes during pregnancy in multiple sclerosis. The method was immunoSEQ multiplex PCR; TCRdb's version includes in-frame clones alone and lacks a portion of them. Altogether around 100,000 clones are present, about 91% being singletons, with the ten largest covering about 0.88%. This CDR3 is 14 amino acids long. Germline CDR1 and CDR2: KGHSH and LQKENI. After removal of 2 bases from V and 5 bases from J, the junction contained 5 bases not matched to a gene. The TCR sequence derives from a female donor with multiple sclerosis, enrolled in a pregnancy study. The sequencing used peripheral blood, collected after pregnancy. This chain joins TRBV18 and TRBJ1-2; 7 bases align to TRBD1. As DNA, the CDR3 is TGTGCCAGCTCACCAGTAGGGACAGATTATGGCTACACCTTC. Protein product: CASSPVGTDYGYTF.